This T cell receptor beta chain was found in a study of vaccination effects on CD4 cells after COVID-19. Following 10 days of culture, CD4+ T cells were isolated. Prior SARS-CoV-2 infection was absent in the vaccine recipients, as shown by negative nucleocapsid antibodies. IL-2 medium supplanted half the medium on days 3 and 7. The CDR3 is 14 amino acids. Germline values: CDR1 KGHSH, CDR2 LQKENI. The ends lost 6 bases at V and 8 bases at J; junction bases unmatched: 8. About this clone itself: Its antigen is not known.

The assay was immunoSEQ multiplex PCR, and TCRdb's table has in-frame clones only and misses some. The sample contains about 74,000 clones, 70% to 80% of which appear only once. Study results and caveats: Clonal contraction was marked in infection- and vaccine-induced clones late after vaccination.

The sequence came from a human donor who received a COVID-19 vaccine. The chain combines TRBV18 with TRBJ1-3; 9 bases align to TRBD1. The specimen comprised CD4+ T cells from PBMCs cultured without peptide, sampled before COVID-19 vaccination. The CDR3 DNA follows: TGTGCCAGCTCCCCCAACAGGGGGCAAGACACCATATATTTT. Its translation: CASSPNRGQDTIYF.